A selection of T cell receptor beta chains follows, all from one sample in a study of T cell changes during pregnancy in multiple sclerosis. Clones were read by immunoSEQ multiplex PCR, and TCRdb kept only the in-frame ones, dropping some. The data show 43,000 or so clones, around 90% seen once. The sequenced sample consisted of PBMCs (not recorded whether the cells were cultured). The receptors were gathered from a female donor with multiple sclerosis, enrolled in a pregnancy study. The CDR3 runs from the conserved cysteine through the conserved F or W. The order of the fields is D gene, clone size, J gene, V gene, CDR3 DNA, CDR3 protein. D genes are given only for firm matches. Some rows have no size entry. The others give once, few or many, or a class for an expanded clone.

d_call: TRBD1; clone_size: -; j_call: TRBJ2-3; v_call: TRBV2; cdr3_nt: TGTGCCAGCAGTCCGGGACAGGGGTTTACAGATACGCAGTATTTT; cdr3_aa: CASSPGQGFTDTQYF
d_call: -; clone_size: -; j_call: TRBJ2-1; v_call: TRBV30; cdr3_nt: TGTGCCTGGACTACTAGTCTCAGCGGTGAGCAGTTCTTC; cdr3_aa: CAWTTSLSGEQFF
d_call: -; clone_size: -; j_call: TRBJ1-1; v_call: TRBV14; cdr3_nt: TGTGCCAGCAGCCAAGTAAGGGGCCTGAACACTGAAGCTTTCTTT; cdr3_aa: CASSQVRGLNTEAFF
d_call: -; clone_size: -; j_call: TRBJ1-5; v_call: TRBV6-1; cdr3_nt: TGTGCCAGCAGTGAATGGCAGCTCAATCAGCCCCAGCATTTT; cdr3_aa: CASSEWQLNQPQHF
d_call: -; clone_size: -; j_call: TRBJ2-7; v_call: TRBV29-1; cdr3_nt: TGCAGCGTTGGACCGACGACGGGCATTTACGAGCAGTACTTC; cdr3_aa: CSVGPTTGIYEQYF
d_call: -; clone_size: -; j_call: TRBJ2-3; v_call: TRBV6-7; cdr3_nt: TGTGCCAGCACCATAGCGGAGCCACGCACAGATACGCAGTATTTT; cdr3_aa: CASTIAEPRTDTQYF
d_call: TRBD2; clone_size: -; j_call: TRBJ2-5; v_call: TRBV18; cdr3_nt: TGTGCCAGCTCACCACAAAGCGGGAGGGCCGGAGAGACCCAGTACTTC; cdr3_aa: CASSPQSGRAGETQYF
d_call: TRBD2; clone_size: -; j_call: TRBJ2-1; v_call: TRBV4-1; cdr3_nt: TGCGCCAGCAGCCAAGATTACGGACTAGCGGGGCCACTTTCGTTCTTC; cdr3_aa: CASSQDYGLAGPLSFF
d_call: TRBD2; clone_size: -; j_call: TRBJ2-1; v_call: TRBV11-2; cdr3_nt: TGTGCCAGCAGCTTAGAGGGCGGGAGCACCTACAATGAGCAGTTCTTC; cdr3_aa: CASSLEGGSTYNEQFF
d_call: -; clone_size: -; j_call: TRBJ2-1; v_call: TRBV11-2; cdr3_nt: TGTGCCAGCAGCCCAGTCCGGGGAGGCCCCTACAATGAGCAGTTCTTC; cdr3_aa: CASSPVRGGPYNEQFF
d_call: TRBD2; clone_size: -; j_call: TRBJ2-7; v_call: TRBV2; cdr3_nt: TGTGCCAGCAGAAGAGCGGGGTCCCCCTACGAGCAGTACTTC; cdr3_aa: CASRRAGSPYEQYF
d_call: TRBD1; clone_size: -; j_call: TRBJ1-1; v_call: TRBV30; cdr3_nt: TGTGCCTGGACTCCCGGACAGGGACTTAAAGCTTTCTTT; cdr3_aa: CAWTPGQGLKAFF
d_call: -; clone_size: once; j_call: TRBJ2-2; v_call: TRBV2; cdr3_nt: TGTGCCAGCAGTGAAGAAACCACCGGGGAGCTGTTTTTT; cdr3_aa: CASSEETTGELFF
d_call: -; clone_size: -; j_call: TRBJ1-5; v_call: TRBV19; cdr3_nt: TGTGCCAGTAGTAGAGCAGGGTCTCAGCCCCAGCATTTT; cdr3_aa: CASSRAGSQPQHF
d_call: -; clone_size: -; j_call: TRBJ1-5; v_call: TRBV7-9; cdr3_nt: TGTGCCAGCAGCTTCCCCGGAGACACGAATCAGCCCCAGCATTTT; cdr3_aa: CASSFPGDTNQPQHF
d_call: -; clone_size: -; j_call: TRBJ1-2; v_call: TRBV28; cdr3_nt: TGTGCCAGCGAGACAGGCGTAGACTATGGCTACACCTTC; cdr3_aa: CASETGVDYGYTF
d_call: TRBD2; clone_size: once; j_call: TRBJ2-7; v_call: TRBV5-5; cdr3_nt: TGTGCCAGCAGCTTGGGCCTAGCGGGGGCCGTCGAGCAGTACTTC; cdr3_aa: CASSLGLAGAVEQYF
d_call: TRBD2; clone_size: -; j_call: TRBJ2-6; v_call: TRBV5-1; cdr3_nt: TGCGCCAGCAGAATTCTAGCGGGAGGGACTGGGGCCAACGTCCTGACTTTC; cdr3_aa: CASRILAGGTGANVLTF
d_call: TRBD2; clone_size: -; j_call: TRBJ2-1; v_call: TRBV5-1; cdr3_nt: TGCGCCAGCAGCTGGGGGGGAGCGGACAATGAGCAGTTCTTC; cdr3_aa: CASSWGGADNEQFF
d_call: TRBD2; clone_size: -; j_call: TRBJ2-5; v_call: TRBV5-4; cdr3_nt: TGTGCCAGCAGCTCGGGACTAGCGGGGGCTTCAGAGACCCAGTACTTC; cdr3_aa: CASSSGLAGASETQYF
d_call: -; clone_size: -; j_call: TRBJ2-7; v_call: TRBV5-1; cdr3_nt: TGCGCCAGCAGCTTGGGGCCAGGGGGGTCCTACGAGCAGTACTTC; cdr3_aa: CASSLGPGGSYEQYF
d_call: -; clone_size: -; j_call: TRBJ2-3; v_call: TRBV7-9; cdr3_nt: TGTGCCAGCAGCTCAAGGAAGGCAGGGTATACAGATACGCAGTATTTT; cdr3_aa: CASSSRKAGYTDTQYF
d_call: TRBD1; clone_size: -; j_call: TRBJ1-2; v_call: TRBV6-5; cdr3_nt: TGTGCCACATACCGGGCGGCAGGGGGGCCTGGCTACACCTTC; cdr3_aa: CATYRAAGGPGYTF
d_call: -; clone_size: -; j_call: TRBJ1-3; v_call: TRBV28; cdr3_nt: TGTGCCAGCAGTTTATTAGACGGGTGGGCCGAGAGCTCTGGAAACACCATATATTTT; cdr3_aa: CASSLLDGWAESSGNTIYF
d_call: -; clone_size: -; j_call: TRBJ2-7; v_call: TRBV28; cdr3_nt: TGTGGCAGCAGCCCAACAGGGCAGGCTTACGAGCAGTACTTC; cdr3_aa: CGSSPTGQAYEQYF
d_call: TRBD2; clone_size: -; j_call: TRBJ2-7; v_call: TRBV5-1; cdr3_nt: TGCGCCAGCAGCTCCCTAGCTGTGTCTGGCGGGAGGGTTCTTCAGCAGTACTTC; cdr3_aa: CASSSLAVSGGRVLQQYF
d_call: -; clone_size: -; j_call: TRBJ1-1; v_call: TRBV4-2; cdr3_nt: TGTGCCAGCAGCCCCGGCGTCGGTGACACTGAAGCTTTCTTT; cdr3_aa: CASSPGVGDTEAFF
d_call: -; clone_size: -; j_call: TRBJ2-3; v_call: TRBV18; cdr3_nt: TGTGCCAGCTCACCTCCGGGATCTAGCACAGATACGCAGTATTTT; cdr3_aa: CASSPPGSSTDTQYF